This paragraph covers one T cell receptor beta chain sequence. Using immunoSEQ multiplex PCR, the repertoire was profiled, and TCRdb retains in-frame clones only, with some absent. Of around 100,000 clones in the sample, over 85% were seen once. The sample belongs to a study of technical replicates of blood from several donors. This TCR was recovered from a human donor in good health. The source material was T cells isolated from PBMCs.

CDR3 nucleotide sequence: TGTGCCAGCACGGGTTCGATGGGACATAACTACAATGAGCAGTTCTTC. Translation: CASTGSMGHNYNEQFF. V gene TRBV28 combines with J gene TRBJ2-1, with a possible D match to TRBD1 (6 bases). The CDR3 has 16 amino acids. V lost 7 bases and J 3 bases, leaving 19 bases between the germline ends. From germline, CDR1 is MDHEN and CDR2 SYDVKM.